This T cell receptor (beta chain) was found in a study of spatial heterogeneity in lung cancer. In the study overall: Averaged across combinations, each unique TCR and UMI pairing appeared more than ten times in raw reads, which were uncorrected.

Time point here: sample taken at primary tumor resection. Researchers sequenced whole RNA taken from tumor, nontumor lung or frozen PBMC without sorting. The cohort: over 65 early-stage, untreated non-small cell lung cancer patients. The table lists this clonotype with many counts. This beta chain is an off-target read within a library intended for alpha chains, so its frequency means little. The CDR3 consists of 14 residues. After removal of 0 bases from V and 5 bases from J, the junction contained 3 bases not matched to a gene. Germline V lookup: CDR1 SGHTA, CDR2 FQGNSA. The presence of a unique molecular identifier marked each TCR cDNA molecule. TCRdb called the 5' RACE reads again in MiXCR, with one record for every CDR3 protein. The sample contains over 10,000 distinct CDR3 sequences, about 5% of which appear only once.

The sequenced sample was lung tumor tissue, obtained at surgery. This TCR was sampled from a human donor with early-stage non-small cell lung cancer. This rearrangement joins TRBV7-2 to TRBJ2-5; 7 nucleotides align to TRBD2. The CDR3 region has the DNA TGTGCCAGCAGCTTAGCCATGGGAGGGGAGACCCAGTACTTC. Translated, it gives CASSLAMGGETQYF.